In its sample, the clone carrying this T cell receptor (beta chain) was seen a few times. Its antigen is as yet unknown. Trimming shortened V by 2 bases and J by 0 bases, and 13 bases separated the two germline ends. This CDR3 region has 16 residues. CDR1 is MNHNS, CDR2 SASEGT, per germline. The data were taken from a study of T cells in Graves' hyperthyroidism and ophthalmopathy. Study-wide results and caveats: Through a model of 13 V-J features, ophthalmopathy was separated from stable hyperthyroidism.

From RNA transcripts, TCR beta CDR3 regions were amplified. First-round RT-PCR of the TCR CDR3 relied on the HTBI primer set. TCRdb itself ran the multiplex PCR reads through MiXCR, one entry per CDR3 protein. This table has a few hundred thousand distinct CDR3 sequences, more than 15% appearing once. Any patient presenting with uncontrolled infection, other autoimmune disease, pregnancy or lactation was left out. This receptor was identified in a woman aged 25 to 45 with Graves' hyperthyroidism. Material for sequencing was blood. The genes are TRBV6-1 and TRBJ1-1; D is uncertain. The CDR3 region has the DNA TGTGCCAGCAGTGAAATCCGACACCGAATGAACACTGAAGCTTTCTTT. As protein: CASSEIRHRMNTEAFF.